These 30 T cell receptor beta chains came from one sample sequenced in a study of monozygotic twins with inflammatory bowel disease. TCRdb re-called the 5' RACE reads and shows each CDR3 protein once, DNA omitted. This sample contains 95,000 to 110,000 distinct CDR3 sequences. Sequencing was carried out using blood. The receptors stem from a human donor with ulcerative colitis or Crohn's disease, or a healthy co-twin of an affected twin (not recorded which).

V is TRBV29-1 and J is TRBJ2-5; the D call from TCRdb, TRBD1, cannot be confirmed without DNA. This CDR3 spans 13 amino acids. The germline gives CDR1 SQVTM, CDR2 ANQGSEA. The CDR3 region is CSVKTGEGGTQYF.

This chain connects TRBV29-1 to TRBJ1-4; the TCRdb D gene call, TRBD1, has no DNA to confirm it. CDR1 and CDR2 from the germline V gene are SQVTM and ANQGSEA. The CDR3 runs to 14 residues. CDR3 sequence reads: CSAGGTATDEKLFF.

CDR3 amino acids: CASSLYGGGAPNEQFF. The rearrangement uses TRBV12-3 or TRBV12-4 and TRBJ2-1; TCRdb's assignment of TRBD2 cannot be checked, as there is no DNA. CDR3 length: 16 residues.

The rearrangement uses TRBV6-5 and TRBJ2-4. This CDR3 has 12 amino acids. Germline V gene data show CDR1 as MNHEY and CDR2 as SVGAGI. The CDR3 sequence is CVTRGGKNIQYF.

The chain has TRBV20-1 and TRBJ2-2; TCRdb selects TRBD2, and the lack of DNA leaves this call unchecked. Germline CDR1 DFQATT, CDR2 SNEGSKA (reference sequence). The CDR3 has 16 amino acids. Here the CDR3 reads CSARGEGGANTGELFF.

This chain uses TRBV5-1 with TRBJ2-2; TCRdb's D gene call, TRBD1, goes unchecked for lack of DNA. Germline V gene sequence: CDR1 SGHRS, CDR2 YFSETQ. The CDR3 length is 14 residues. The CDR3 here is CASSPQGDTGELFF.

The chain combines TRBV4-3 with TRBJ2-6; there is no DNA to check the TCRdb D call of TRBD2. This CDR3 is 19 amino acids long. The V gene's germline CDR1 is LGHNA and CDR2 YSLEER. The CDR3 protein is CASSQGGPHRMSGANVLTF.

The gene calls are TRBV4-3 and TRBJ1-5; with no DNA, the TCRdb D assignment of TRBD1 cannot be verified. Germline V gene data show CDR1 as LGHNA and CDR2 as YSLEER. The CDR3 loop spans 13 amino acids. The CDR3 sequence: CASSQETGAAQHF.

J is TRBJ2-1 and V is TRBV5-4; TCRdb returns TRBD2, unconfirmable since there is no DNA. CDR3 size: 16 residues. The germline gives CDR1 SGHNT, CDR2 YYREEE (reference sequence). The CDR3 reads CASSPTSSGRAGEQFF.

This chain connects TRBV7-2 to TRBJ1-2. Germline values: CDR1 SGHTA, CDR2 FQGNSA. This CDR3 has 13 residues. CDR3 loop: CASSLLFGGGYTF.

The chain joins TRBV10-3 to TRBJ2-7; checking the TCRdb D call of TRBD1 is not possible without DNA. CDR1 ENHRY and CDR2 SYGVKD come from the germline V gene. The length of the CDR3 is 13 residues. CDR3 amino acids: CATNGGESYEQYF.

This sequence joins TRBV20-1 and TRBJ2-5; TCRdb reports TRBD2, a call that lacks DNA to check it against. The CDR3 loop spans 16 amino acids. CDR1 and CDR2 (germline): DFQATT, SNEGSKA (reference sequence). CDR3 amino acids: CSANFRSGTLKETQYF.

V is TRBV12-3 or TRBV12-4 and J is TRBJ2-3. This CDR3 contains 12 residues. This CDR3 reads CASSLLLRTQYF.

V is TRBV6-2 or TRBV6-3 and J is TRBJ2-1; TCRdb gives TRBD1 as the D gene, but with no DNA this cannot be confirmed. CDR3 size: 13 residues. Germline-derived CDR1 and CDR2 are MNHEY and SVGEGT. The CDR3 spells CASSSPTFRGGFF.

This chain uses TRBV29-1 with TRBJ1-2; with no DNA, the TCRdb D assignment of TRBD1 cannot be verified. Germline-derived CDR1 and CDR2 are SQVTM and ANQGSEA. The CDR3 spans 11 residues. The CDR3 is CSTGNDYGYTF.

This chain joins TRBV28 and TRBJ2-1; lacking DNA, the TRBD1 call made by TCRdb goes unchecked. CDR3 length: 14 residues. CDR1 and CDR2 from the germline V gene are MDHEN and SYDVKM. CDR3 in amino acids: CASNPPSSYNEQFF.

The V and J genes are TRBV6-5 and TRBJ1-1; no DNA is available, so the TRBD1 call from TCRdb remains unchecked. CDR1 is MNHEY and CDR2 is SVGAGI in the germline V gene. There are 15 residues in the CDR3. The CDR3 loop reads CASSYRGRWDFEAFF.

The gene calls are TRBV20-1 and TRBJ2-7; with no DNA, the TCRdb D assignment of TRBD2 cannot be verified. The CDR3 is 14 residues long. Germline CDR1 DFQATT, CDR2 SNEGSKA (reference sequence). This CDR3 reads CSAGPGSGSYEQYF.

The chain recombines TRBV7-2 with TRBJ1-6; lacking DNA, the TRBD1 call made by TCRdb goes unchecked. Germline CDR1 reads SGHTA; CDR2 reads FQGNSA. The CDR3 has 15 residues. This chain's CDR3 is CASSRTGGLNTPLHF.

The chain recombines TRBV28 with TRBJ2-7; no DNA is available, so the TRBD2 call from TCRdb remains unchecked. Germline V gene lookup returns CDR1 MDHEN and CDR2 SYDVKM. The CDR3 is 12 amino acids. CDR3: CASKGGIYEQYF.

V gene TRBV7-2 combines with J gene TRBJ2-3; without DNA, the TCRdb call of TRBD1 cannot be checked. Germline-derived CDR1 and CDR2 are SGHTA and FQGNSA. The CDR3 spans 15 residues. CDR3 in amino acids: CASSLEGRRPDTQYF.

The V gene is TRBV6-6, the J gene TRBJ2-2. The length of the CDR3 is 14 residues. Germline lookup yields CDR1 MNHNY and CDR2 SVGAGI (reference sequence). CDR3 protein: CASSYSKLAGELFF.

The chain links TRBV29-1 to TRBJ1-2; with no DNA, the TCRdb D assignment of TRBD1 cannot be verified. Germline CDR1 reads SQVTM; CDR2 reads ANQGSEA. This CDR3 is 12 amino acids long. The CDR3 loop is CSVPRDRDGYTF. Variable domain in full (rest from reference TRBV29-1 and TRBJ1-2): SAVISQKPSRDICQRGTSLTIQCQVDSQVTMMFWYRQQPGQSLTLIATANQGSEATYESGFVIDKFPISRPNLTFSTLTVSNMSPEDSSIYLCSVPRDRDGYTFGSGTRLTVV.

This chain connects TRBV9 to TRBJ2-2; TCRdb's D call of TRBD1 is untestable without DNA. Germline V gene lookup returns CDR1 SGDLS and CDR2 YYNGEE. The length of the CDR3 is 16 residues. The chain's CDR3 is CASSVAGRLGTGELFF.

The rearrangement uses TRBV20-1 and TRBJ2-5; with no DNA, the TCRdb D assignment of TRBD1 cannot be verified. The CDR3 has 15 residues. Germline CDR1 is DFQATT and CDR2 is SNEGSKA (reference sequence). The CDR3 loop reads CSATWGGRSGQTQYF.

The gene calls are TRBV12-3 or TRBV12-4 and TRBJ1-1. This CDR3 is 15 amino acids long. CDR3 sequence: CASSLGAEVNTEAFF.

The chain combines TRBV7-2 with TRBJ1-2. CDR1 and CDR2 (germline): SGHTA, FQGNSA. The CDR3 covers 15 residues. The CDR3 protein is CASSNVGGADNGYTF.

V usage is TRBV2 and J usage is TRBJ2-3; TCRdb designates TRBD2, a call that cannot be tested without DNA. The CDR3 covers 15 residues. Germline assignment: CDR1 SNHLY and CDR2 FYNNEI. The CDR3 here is CASRVLAGRADTQYF.

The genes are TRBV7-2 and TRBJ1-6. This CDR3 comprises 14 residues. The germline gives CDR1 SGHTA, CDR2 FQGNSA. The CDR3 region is CASSLGQGPSPLHF.

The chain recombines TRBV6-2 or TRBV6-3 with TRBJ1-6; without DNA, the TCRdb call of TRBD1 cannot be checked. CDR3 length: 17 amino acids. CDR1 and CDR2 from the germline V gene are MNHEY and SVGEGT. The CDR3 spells CASRPWGKGGLNSPLHF.